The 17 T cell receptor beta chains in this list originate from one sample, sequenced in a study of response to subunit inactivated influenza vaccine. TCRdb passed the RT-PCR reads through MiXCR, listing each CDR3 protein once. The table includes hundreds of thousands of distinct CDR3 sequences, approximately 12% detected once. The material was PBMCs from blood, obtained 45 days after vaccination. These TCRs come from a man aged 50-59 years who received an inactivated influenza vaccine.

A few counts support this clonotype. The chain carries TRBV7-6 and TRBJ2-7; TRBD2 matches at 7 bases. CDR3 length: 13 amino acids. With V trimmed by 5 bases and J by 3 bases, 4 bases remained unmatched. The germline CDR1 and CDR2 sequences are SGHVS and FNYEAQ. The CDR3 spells CASSRSGDYEQYF. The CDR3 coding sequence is TGTGCCAGCAGCCGAAGCGGGGACTACGAGCAGTACTTC. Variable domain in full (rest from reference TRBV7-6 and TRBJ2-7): GAGVSQSPRYKVTKRGQDVALRCDPISGHVSLYWYRQALGQGPEFLTYFNYEAQQDKSGLPNDRFSAERPEGSISTLTIQRTEQRDSAMYRCASSRSGDYEQYFGPGTRLTVT.

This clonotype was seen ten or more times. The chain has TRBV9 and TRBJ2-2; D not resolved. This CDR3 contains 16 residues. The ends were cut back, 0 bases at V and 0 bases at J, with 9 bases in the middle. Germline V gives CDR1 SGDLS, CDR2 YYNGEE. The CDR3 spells CASSVAPDANTGELFF. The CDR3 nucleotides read TGTGCCAGCAGCGTAGCGCCGGACGCGAACACCGGGGAGCTGTTTTTT. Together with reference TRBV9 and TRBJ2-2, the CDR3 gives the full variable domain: DSGVTQTPKHLITATGQRVTLRCSPRSGDLSVYWYQQSLDQGLQFLIQYYNGEERAKGNILERFSAQQFPDLHSELNLSSLELGDSALYFCASSVAPDANTGELFFGEGSRLTVL.

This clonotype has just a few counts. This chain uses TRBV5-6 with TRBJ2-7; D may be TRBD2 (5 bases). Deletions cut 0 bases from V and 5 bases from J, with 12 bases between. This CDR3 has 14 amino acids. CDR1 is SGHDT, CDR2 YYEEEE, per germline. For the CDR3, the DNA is TGTGCCAGCAGCTTGGTTGTAGGGAGAGACGAGCAGTACTTC. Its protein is CASSLVVGRDEQYF. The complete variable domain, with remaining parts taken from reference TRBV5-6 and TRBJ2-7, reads DAGVTQSPTHLIKTRGQQVTLRCSPKSGHDTVSWYQQALGQGPQFIFQYYEEEERQRGNFPDRFSGHQFPNYSSELNVNALLLGDSALYLCASSLVVGRDEQYFGPGTRLTVT.

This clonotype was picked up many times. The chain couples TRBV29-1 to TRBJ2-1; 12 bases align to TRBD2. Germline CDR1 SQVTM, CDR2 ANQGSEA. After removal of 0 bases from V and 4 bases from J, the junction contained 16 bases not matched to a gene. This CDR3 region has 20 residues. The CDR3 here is CSVEDLQGLTSGGLYNEQFF. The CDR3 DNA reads TGCAGCGTTGAAGATCTTCAGGGGTTGACTAGCGGGGGACTTTACAATGAGCAGTTCTTC.

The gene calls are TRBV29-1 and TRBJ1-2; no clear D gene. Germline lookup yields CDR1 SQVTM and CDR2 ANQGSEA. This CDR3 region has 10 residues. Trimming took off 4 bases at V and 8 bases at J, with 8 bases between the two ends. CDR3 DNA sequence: TGCAGCGTTGCTGGGAACGGCTACACCTTC. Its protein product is CSVAGNGYTF. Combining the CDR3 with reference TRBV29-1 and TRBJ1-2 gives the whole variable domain SAVISQKPSRDICQRGTSLTIQCQVDSQVTMMFWYRQQPGQSLTLIATANQGSEATYESGFVIDKFPISRPNLTFSTLTVSNMSPEDSSIYLCSVAGNGYTFGSGTRLTVV.

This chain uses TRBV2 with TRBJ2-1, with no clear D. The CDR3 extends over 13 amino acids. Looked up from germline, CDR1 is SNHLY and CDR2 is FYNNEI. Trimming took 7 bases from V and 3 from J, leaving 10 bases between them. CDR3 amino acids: CASTEAGYNEQFF. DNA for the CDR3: TGTGCCAGCACCGAGGCTGGCTACAATGAGCAGTTCTTC.

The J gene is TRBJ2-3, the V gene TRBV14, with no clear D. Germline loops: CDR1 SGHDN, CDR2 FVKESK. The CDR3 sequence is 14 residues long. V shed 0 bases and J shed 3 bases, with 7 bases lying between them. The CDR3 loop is CASSQDVITDTQYF. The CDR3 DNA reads TGTGCCAGCAGCCAAGATGTCATAACAGATACGCAGTATTTT. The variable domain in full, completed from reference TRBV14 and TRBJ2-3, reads EAGVTQFPSHSVIEKGQTVTLRCDPISGHDNLYWYRRVMGKEIKFLLHFVKESKQDESGMPNNRFLAERTGGTYSTLKVQPAELEDSGVYFCASSQDVITDTQYFGPGTRLTVL.

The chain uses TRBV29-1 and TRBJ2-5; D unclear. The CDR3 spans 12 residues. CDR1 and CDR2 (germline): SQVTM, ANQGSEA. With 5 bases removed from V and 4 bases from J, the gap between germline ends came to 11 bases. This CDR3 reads CSVRENRETQYF. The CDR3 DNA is TGCAGCGTTAGAGAGAATCGAGAGACCCAGTACTTC.

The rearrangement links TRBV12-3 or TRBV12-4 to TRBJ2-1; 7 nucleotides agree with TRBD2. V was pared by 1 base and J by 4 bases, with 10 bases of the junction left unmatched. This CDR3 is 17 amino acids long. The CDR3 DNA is TGTGCCAGCAGTTTAGAACCGGGACTAACGCTATACAATGAGCAGTTCTTC. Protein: CASSLEPGLTLYNEQFF.

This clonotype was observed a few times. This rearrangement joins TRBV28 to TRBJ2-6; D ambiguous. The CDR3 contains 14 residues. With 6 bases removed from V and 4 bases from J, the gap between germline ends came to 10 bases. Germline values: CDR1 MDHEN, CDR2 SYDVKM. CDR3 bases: TGTGCCAGCAGCAATCCTTCCGGGGCCAACGTCCTGACTTTC. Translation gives CASSNPSGANVLTF.

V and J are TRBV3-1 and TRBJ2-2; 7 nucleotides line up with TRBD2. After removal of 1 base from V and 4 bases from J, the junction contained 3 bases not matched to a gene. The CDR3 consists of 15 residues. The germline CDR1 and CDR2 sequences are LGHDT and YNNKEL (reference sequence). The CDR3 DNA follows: TGTGCCAGCAGCCAAGGGGGGGGGAGCACCGGGGAGCTGTTTTTT. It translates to CASSQGGGSTGELFF.

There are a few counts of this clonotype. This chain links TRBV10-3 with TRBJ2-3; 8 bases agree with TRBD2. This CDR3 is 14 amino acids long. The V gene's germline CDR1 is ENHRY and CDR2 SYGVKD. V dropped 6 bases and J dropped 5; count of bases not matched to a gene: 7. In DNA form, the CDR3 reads TGTGCCATCAGGGGGACTAGTGGAGGAGATACGCAGTATTTT. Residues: CAIRGTSGGDTQYF.

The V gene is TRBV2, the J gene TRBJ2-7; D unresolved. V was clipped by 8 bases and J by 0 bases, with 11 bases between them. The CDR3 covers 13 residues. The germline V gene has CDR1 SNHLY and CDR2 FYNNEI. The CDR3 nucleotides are TGTGCCAGCCTTAGATTTGCCTCCTACGAGCAGTACTTC. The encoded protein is CASLRFASYEQYF.

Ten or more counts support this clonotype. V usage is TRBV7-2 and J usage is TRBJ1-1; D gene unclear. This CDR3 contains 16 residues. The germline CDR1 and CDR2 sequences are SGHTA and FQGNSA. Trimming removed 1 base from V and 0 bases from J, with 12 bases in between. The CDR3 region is CASSLEYAIMNTEAFF. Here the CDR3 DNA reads TGTGCCAGCAGCTTAGAGTATGCGATCATGAACACTGAAGCTTTCTTT.

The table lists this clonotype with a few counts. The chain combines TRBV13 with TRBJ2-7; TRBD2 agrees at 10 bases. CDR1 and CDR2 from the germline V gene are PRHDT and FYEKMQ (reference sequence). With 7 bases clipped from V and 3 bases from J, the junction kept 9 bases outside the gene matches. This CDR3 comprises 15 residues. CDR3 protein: CASTDSGGIIYEQYF. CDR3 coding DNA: TGTGCCAGCACCGATAGCGGGGGGATTATCTACGAGCAGTACTTC.

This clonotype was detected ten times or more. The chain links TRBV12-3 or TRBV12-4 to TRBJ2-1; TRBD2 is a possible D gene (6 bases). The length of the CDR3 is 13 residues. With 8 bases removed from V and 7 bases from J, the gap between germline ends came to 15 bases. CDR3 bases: TGTGCCAGCGGCACGGGGGAGTGGAATGAGCAGTTCTTC. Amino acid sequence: CASGTGEWNEQFF.

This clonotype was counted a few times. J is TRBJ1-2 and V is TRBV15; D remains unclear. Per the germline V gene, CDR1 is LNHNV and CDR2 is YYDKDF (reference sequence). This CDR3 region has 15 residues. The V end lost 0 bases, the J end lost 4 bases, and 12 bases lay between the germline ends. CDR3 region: CATSRDYGRSYGYTF. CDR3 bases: TGTGCCACCAGCAGAGATTACGGACGGTCCTATGGCTACACCTTC.